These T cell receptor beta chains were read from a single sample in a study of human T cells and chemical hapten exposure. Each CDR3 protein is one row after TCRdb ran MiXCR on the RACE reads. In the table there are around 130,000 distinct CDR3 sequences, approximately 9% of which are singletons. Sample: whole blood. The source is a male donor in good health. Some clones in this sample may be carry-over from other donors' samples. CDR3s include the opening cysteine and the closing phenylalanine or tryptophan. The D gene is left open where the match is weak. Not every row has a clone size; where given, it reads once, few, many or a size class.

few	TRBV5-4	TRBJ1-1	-	CASSVVGWENTEAFF	TGTGCCAGCAGTGTGGTTGGGTGGGAGAACACTGAAGCTTTCTTT
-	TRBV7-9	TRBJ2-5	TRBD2	CASSPPLAGRGRETQYF	TGTGCCAGCAGCCCACCATTAGCGGGAAGGGGTCGAGAGACCCAGTACTTC
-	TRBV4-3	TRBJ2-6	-	CASSQGPSSGANVLTF	TGCGCCAGCAGCCAGGGCCCCAGCTCTGGGGCCAACGTCCTGACTTTC
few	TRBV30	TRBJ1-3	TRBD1	CAWSTTGDAGNTIYF	TGTGCCTGGAGTACCACAGGGGACGCTGGAAACACCATATATTTT
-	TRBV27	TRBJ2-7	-	CASSFAGSAREQYF	TGTGCCAGCAGTTTCGCCGGGTCGGCTCGTGAGCAGTACTTC
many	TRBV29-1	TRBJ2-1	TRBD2	CSVAAAGGDNEQFF	TGCAGCGTTGCGGCGGCGGGGGGCGACAATGAGCAGTTCTTC
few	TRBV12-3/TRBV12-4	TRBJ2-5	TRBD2	CASSSLAGGPETQYF	TGTGCCAGCAGTAGTCTAGCGGGAGGGCCCGAGACCCAGTACTTC
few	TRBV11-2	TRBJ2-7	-	CASSLDVDREQYF	TGTGCCAGCAGCTTGGACGTAGACAGAGAGCAGTACTTC
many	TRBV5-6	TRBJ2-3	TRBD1	CASSAGTGKTSTDTQYF	TGTGCCAGCAGCGCCGGGACAGGCAAGACTAGCACAGATACGCAGTATTTT
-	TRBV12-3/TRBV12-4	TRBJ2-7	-	CASRASIGHYEQYF	TGTGCCAGCAGAGCCTCCATTGGTCACTACGAGCAGTACTTC
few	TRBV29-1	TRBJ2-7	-	CSVSGRGGVEQYF	TGCAGCGTTTCGGGGAGGGGGGGCGTTGAGCAGTACTTC
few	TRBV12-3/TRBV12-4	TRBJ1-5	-	CASKQGGGNQPQHF	TGTGCCAGCAAACAGGGAGGCGGCAATCAGCCCCAGCATTTT
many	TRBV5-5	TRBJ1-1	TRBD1	CASSLAGTGPNTEAFF	TGTGCCAGCAGCTTGGCGGGGACAGGGCCGAACACTGAAGCTTTCTTT
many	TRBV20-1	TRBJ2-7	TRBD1	CSAPDRAVSYEQYF	TGCAGTGCGCCCGACAGGGCGGTATCCTACGAGCAGTACTTC
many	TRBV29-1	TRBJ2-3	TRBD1	CSVEDWGQGATDTQYF	TGCAGCGTTGAAGATTGGGGACAGGGGGCTACAGATACGCAGTATTTT
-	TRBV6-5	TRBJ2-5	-	CVSRDTGSVETQYF	TGTGTCAGCAGGGATACAGGGTCGGTCGAGACCCAGTACTTC
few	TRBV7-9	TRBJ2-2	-	CASSLVASANTGELFF	TGTGCCAGCAGCTTAGTGGCTAGCGCCAACACCGGGGAGCTGTTTTTT
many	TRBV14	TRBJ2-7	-	CASSQATASGEQYF	TGTGCCAGCAGCCAAGCGACAGCTTCTGGCGAGCAGTACTTC
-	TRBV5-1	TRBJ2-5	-	CASSLIGQETQYF	TGCGCCAGCAGCTTAATAGGTCAAGAGACCCAGTACTTC
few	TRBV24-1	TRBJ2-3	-	CATRTTTDRTHLTDTQYF	TGTGCCACCAGGACGACTACCGACAGGACCCATCTCACAGATACGCAGTATTTT
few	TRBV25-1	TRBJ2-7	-	CASSRGSYEQYF	TGTGCCAGCAGCCGAGGTAGCTACGAGCAGTACTTC
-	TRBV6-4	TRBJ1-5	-	CASSQGSNQPQHF	TGTGCCAGCAGTCAGGGAAGCAATCAGCCCCAGCATTTT
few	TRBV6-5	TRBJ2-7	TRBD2	CASTSPLAGGRYEQYF	TGTGCCAGCACCTCACCCCTAGCGGGGGGACGCTACGAGCAGTACTTC
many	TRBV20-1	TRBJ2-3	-	CSARDPPDTQYF	TGCAGTGCTAGAGACCCACCAGATACGCAGTATTTT
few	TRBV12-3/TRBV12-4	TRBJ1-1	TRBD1	CASSLPGQGPLLKAFF	TGTGCCAGCAGTTTACCGGGACAGGGTCCCCTATTGAAAGCTTTCTTT
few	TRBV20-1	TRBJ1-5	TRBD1	CSAVRWDRGSVESNQPQHF	TGCAGTGCGGTCAGATGGGACAGGGGGTCCGTGGAAAGCAATCAGCCCCAGCATTTT
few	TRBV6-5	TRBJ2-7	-	CASSYSIYSWDEQYF	TGTGCCAGCAGTTACTCGATATATAGCTGGGACGAGCAGTACTTC
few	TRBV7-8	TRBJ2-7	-	CASTPMRDSSIQQYF	TGTGCCAGCACCCCTATGCGGGACTCCTCTATCCAGCAGTACTTC
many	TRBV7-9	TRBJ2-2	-	CASSFRNGELFF	TGTGCCAGCAGCTTTCGGAACGGGGAGCTGTTTTTT
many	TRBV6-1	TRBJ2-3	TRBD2	CASSDWTSAQYF	TGTGCCAGCAGTGATTGGACTAGCGCGCAGTATTTT
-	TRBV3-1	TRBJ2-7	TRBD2	CASSQDDLAGAEQYF	TGTGCCAGCAGCCAAGATGACCTAGCGGGGGCCGAGCAGTACTTC
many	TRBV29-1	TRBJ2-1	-	CSADLWESRSYNEQFF	TGCAGCGCTGACCTTTGGGAGAGCCGCTCCTACAATGAGCAGTTCTTC
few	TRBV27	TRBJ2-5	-	CASRLMGDQETQYF	TGTGCCAGCAGGCTGATGGGGGACCAAGAGACCCAGTACTTC
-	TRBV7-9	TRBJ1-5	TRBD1	CASSFGQGGSNQPQHF	TGTGCCAGCAGCTTCGGGCAGGGGGGTAGCAATCAGCCCCAGCATTTT
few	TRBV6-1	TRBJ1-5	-	CASSEETGWNQPQHF	TGTGCCAGCAGTGAAGAGACAGGTTGGAATCAGCCCCAGCATTTT
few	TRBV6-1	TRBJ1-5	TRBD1	CASSGRTGVQPQHF	TGTGCCAGCAGTGGCCGGACAGGGGTGCAGCCCCAGCATTTT
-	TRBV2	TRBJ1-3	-	CASSETGNTIYF	TGTGCCAGCAGTGAAACCGGAAACACCATATATTTT
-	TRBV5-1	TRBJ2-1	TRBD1	CASSRRGRTGIEQFF	TGCGCCAGCAGTCGCAGGGGGCGTACCGGCATAGAGCAGTTCTTC
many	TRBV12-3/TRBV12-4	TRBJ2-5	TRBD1	CASSRASGGIETQYF	TGTGCCAGCAGCCGAGCGTCAGGGGGCATCGAGACCCAGTACTTC
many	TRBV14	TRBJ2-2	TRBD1	CASSENRGLGELFF	TGTGCCAGCAGCGAAAACAGGGGGCTCGGGGAGCTGTTTTTT
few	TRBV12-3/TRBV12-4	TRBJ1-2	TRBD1	CASTLDRGNYGYTF	TGTGCCAGCACCCTCGACAGGGGGAACTATGGCTACACCTTC
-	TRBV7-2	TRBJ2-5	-	CASSLMVPTRGETQYF	TGTGCCAGCAGCTTAATGGTGCCTACTCGAGGGGAGACCCAGTACTTC
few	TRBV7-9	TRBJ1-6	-	CASSLGRPSYNSPLHF	TGTGCCAGCAGCTTAGGCAGGCCCTCCTATAATTCACCCCTCCACTTT
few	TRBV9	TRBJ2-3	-	CASSVELRGATDTQYF	TGTGCCAGCAGCGTAGAATTACGGGGGGCTACAGATACGCAGTATTTT
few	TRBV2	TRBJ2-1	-	CASSTGFYNEQFF	TGTGCCAGCAGCACGGGGTTCTACAATGAGCAGTTCTTC
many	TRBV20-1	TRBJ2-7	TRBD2	CSARAQTSGRFYEQYF	TGCAGTGCTAGAGCCCAGACTAGCGGGAGGTTTTACGAGCAGTACTTC
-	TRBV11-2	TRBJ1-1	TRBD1	CASSLVMGQVNTEAFF	TGTGCCAGCAGCTTAGTTATGGGACAGGTGAACACTGAAGCTTTCTTT
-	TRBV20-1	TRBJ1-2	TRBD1	CSAEQGANYGYTF	TGCAGTGCGGAACAGGGGGCAAACTATGGCTACACCTTC
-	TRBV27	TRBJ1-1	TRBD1	CASSPRGGDEAFF	TGTGCCAGCAGTCCCAGGGGGGGGGATGAAGCTTTCTTT
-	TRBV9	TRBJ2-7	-	CASSPQQVLLVGEQYF	TGTGCCAGCAGCCCCCAACAGGTCCTCCTGGTAGGTGAGCAGTACTTC
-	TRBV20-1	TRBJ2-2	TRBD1	CSASPGGFTGELFF	TGCAGTGCCTCGCCAGGGGGCTTTACCGGGGAGCTGTTTTTT
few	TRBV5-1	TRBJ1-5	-	CASSLAGTVGQPQHF	TGCGCCAGCAGCTTGGCCGGTACAGTAGGTCAGCCCCAGCATTTT
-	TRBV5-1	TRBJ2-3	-	CASSVDRSDTQYF	TGCGCCAGCAGCGTGGATCGCTCAGATACGCAGTATTTT